The clone carrying this T cell receptor (beta chain) has a count of ten or more. This record belongs to a study of shared clonotypes between healthy human individuals. Repertoires were generated with immunoSEQ multiplex PCR, while TCRdb's copy carries only in-frame clones and drops some. Here the sample spans about 120,000 clones, more than 65% being singletons. The source material was memory CD8+ T cells sorted from blood. Documented subset: CD45RO+ cells pooled with CCR7-negative TemRA cells. This TCR came from a woman in her thirties in good health.

DNA of the CDR3: TGTGCCAGCAGTTACGGGGAGGAGGGTCAGCCCCAGCATTTT. It encodes CASSYGEEGQPQHF. V usage is TRBV6-5 and J usage is TRBJ1-5; the D is unclear. V dropped 2 bases and J dropped 6 bases, with 11 bases sitting between them. The CDR3 runs to 14 residues. The germline gives CDR1 MNHEY, CDR2 SVGAGI.